The clone carrying this TCR beta chain came up many times. Its cognate antigen is unknown. The data were taken from a study of glioma-infiltrating T cells. The study's findings and limits: Only very few CDR3 sequences appeared in both tissue and blood.

Amplification of TCR alpha and beta CDR3 regions from RNA used iRepertoire nested multiplex PCR. TCRdb re-analysed the multiplex PCR reads in MiXCR, keeping a single row per CDR3 protein. This sample has roughly 3,900 distinct CDR3 sequences, with less than 40% found just once. Sample: glioma tissue, nonneoplastic brain tissue, or PBMCs (not recorded which). The TCR originated in a human donor with low-grade glioma or glioblastoma, undergoing nonglioma brain surgery, or in good health (not recorded which).

CDR3 region: CASSHRRGLGANVLTF. The CDR3 DNA reads as TGTGCCAGCAGCCACCGCAGGGGGCTAGGGGCCAACGTCCTGACTTTC. The chain joins TRBV14 to TRBJ2-6, with 8 bases aligning to TRBD1. CDR1 and CDR2 (germline): SGHDN, FVKESK. Unmatched junction bases numbered 5, after V lost 3 bases and J lost 4 bases. The CDR3 covers 16 residues.